The next 18 T cell receptor beta chains were all read from a single sample in a study of cytomegalovirus exposure and HLA in healthy donors. PCR was performed using 60 Vbeta and 13 Jbeta primers. Clones were sequenced by immunoSEQ multiplex PCR, and TCRdb holds only the in-frame ones, with some missing. The sample consists of 100,000 to 150,000 clones, 15% to 20% of them appearing once. The sample consisted of PBMCs. The receptor source for this set is a female donor in good health and CMV-seropositive.

The chain is built from TRBV6-5 and TRBJ2-3; unclear D gene. The V gene lost 2 bases and the J gene lost 3 bases, with 9 bases spanning the gap. This CDR3 is built from 14 residues. Germline V gene sequence: CDR1 MNHEY, CDR2 SVGAGI. The CDR3 here is CASSYNLETDTQYF. In DNA form, the CDR3 reads TGTGCCAGCAGTTACAATCTAGAGACAGATACGCAGTATTTT.

This clone was recorded a few times. The chain is built from TRBV27 and TRBJ1-5, with D maybe TRBD1 (5 bases). V was clipped by 6 bases and J by 6 bases, with 12 bases between them. Germline CDR1 reads MNHEY; CDR2 reads SMNVEV (reference sequence). CDR3 size: 13 residues. DNA for the CDR3: TGTGCCAGCAGCGCGACGGGGGTTCAGCCCCAGCATTTT. Its protein product is CASSATGVQPQHF.

J is TRBJ1-1 and V is TRBV28; no clear D. This CDR3 contains 14 residues. Germline V gene sequence: CDR1 MDHEN, CDR2 SYDVKM. The V end was cut by 2 bases, the J end by 1 base, with 8 bases between. Written as DNA, the CDR3 is TGTGCCAGCAGTTTACGAGGTTCGAACACTGAAGCTTTCTTT. It is translated as CASSLRGSNTEAFF.

Only a few counts were recorded for this clone. The chain recombines TRBV7-9 with TRBJ2-7; D perhaps matches TRBD1 (6 bases). V lost 3 bases to trimming and J lost 4 bases, with 13 bases between them. The CDR3 extends over 14 amino acids. CDR1 and CDR2 (germline): SEHNR, FQNEAQ (reference sequence). The CDR3 coding sequence is TGTGCCAGCAGCTTCCGGGACAATACTTACGAGCAGTACTTC. It translates to CASSFRDNTYEQYF.

The V and J genes are TRBV7-2 and TRBJ1-3, with D possibly matching TRBD1 (5 bases). V dropped 6 bases and J dropped 0 bases, with 12 bases sitting between them. The CDR3 sequence is 15 residues long. The germline CDR1 and CDR2 sequences are SGHTA and FQGNSA. The CDR3 DNA reads as TGTGCCAGCAGTCGCCCCAGGGTCTCTGGAAACACCATATATTTT. It translates to CASSRPRVSGNTIYF.

The chain uses TRBV4-3 and TRBJ2-7; 15 nucleotides align to TRBD2. The CDR3 consists of 17 residues. V lost 3 bases, J lost 5 bases, and 8 bases stayed unmatched. Germline CDR1 reads LGHNA; CDR2 reads YSLEER. CDR3 sequence reads: CASSHGLAGGGLNEQYF. The CDR3 nucleotides read TGCGCCAGCAGCCATGGACTAGCGGGAGGGGGTTTGAACGAGCAGTACTTC.

The chain couples TRBV19 to TRBJ2-5; 10 bases align to TRBD2. CDR3 size: 16 residues. Unmatched junction bases numbered 11, after V lost 4 bases and J lost 6 bases. Germline V gene sequence: CDR1 LNHDA, CDR2 SQIVND (reference sequence). The CDR3 protein is CASSTNPGLAPQTQYF. The CDR3 DNA reads TGTGCCAGTAGTACTAATCCGGGACTAGCGCCCCAGACCCAGTACTTC.

The chain has TRBV28 and TRBJ2-7; D is perhaps TRBD2 (6 bases). Per germline, CDR1 MDHEN and CDR2 SYDVKM. The V and J ends lost 2 bases and 2 bases respectively, with 16 bases between them. The CDR3 runs 16 residues. The CDR3 DNA follows: TGTGCCAGCAGTTTAACGGTGGAGGGCGGTACCTACGAGCAGTACTTC. Its protein is CASSLTVEGGTYEQYF.

The chain carries TRBV29-1 and TRBJ2-3; no clear D gene. This CDR3 has 13 residues. Germline assignment: CDR1 SQVTM and CDR2 ANQGSEA. Trimming stripped 3 bases from V and 6 bases from J, with 13 bases between. The DNA for the CDR3 is TGCAGCGTTGACGACTTACTCCCGGATACGCAGTATTTT. This gives the protein CSVDDLLPDTQYF.

This chain joins TRBV6-1 and TRBJ2-5; TRBD1 is a possible D gene (6 bases). Germline values: CDR1 MNHNS, CDR2 SASEGT. The CDR3 covers 14 residues. V lost 7 bases, J lost 1 base, and 13 bases lay in between. CDR3 amino acids: CASTEVGAQETQYF. Written as DNA, the CDR3 is TGTGCCAGCACTGAGGTGGGGGCCCAAGAGACCCAGTACTTC.

The gene calls are TRBV7-2 and TRBJ1-2, with 8 nucleotides matching TRBD1. V lost 5 bases, J lost 8 bases, and 13 bases stayed unmatched. The germline V gene encodes CDR1 SGHTA and CDR2 FQGNSA. The CDR3 is made up of 15 amino acids. Written as DNA, the CDR3 is TGTGCCAGCAGCACCCGACAGGGGTTTATTAGGGGCTACACCTTC. Protein: CASSTRQGFIRGYTF.

This clone came up a few times. CDR3 sequence (DNA): TGTGCCAGTAATTCCAGTCCCTACGAGCAGTACTTC. Translated: CASNSSPYEQYF. The V gene is TRBV19, the J gene TRBJ2-7, with D uncertain. The CDR3 has 12 residues. The V and J ends lost 7 bases and 2 bases respectively, with 9 bases between them. The V gene's germline CDR1 is LNHDA and CDR2 SQIVND (reference sequence).

The gene calls are TRBV28 and TRBJ2-5; 8 bases agree with TRBD2. CDR1 MDHEN and CDR2 SYDVKM come from the germline V gene. The CDR3 loop spans 14 amino acids. After removal of 2 bases from V and 3 bases from J, the junction contained 2 bases not matched to a gene. The CDR3 sequence is CASSLAGGEETQYF. Written as DNA, the CDR3 is TGTGCCAGCAGTTTAGCGGGGGGCGAAGAGACCCAGTACTTC. The whole variable domain, remainder taken from reference TRBV28 and TRBJ2-5, is DVKVTQSSRYLVKRTGEKVFLECVQDMDHENMFWYRQDPGLGLRLIYFSYDVKMKEKGDIPEGYSVSREKKERFSLILESASTNQTSMYLCASSLAGGEETQYFGPGTRLLVL.

This clone was seen more than once but under ten times. V usage is TRBV25-1 and J usage is TRBJ2-7; 10 bases align to TRBD2. Germline V gene data show CDR1 as MGHDK and CDR2 as SYGVNS. The CDR3 totals 17 residues. V dropped 5 bases and J dropped 5; count of bases not matched to a gene: 15. The CDR3 reads CASSSASNSGLANEQYF. In DNA, the CDR3 is TGTGCCAGCAGTTCTGCCTCCAACTCGGGACTAGCGAACGAGCAGTACTTC.

This clone appeared a few times. The chain carries TRBV4-3 and TRBJ2-7; TRBD1 matches 11 bases. CDR1 is LGHNA and CDR2 is YSLEER in the germline V gene. The CDR3 consists of 17 residues. Trimming cost V 4 bases and J 2 bases; bases outside gene matches: 10. The CDR3 sequence: CASSPVGGDRGAYEQYF. The CDR3 nucleotides read TGCGCCAGCAGCCCGGTGGGAGGGGACAGGGGGGCCTACGAGCAGTACTTC.

A few counts support this clone. This chain uses TRBV5-1 with TRBJ1-6, with 7 nucleotides matching TRBD1. The CDR3 spans 15 residues. Germline V gene data show CDR1 as SGHRS and CDR2 as YFSETQ. Unmatched junction bases numbered 3, after V lost 1 base and J lost 5 bases. The CDR3 region is CASSLYQGDNSPLHF. The CDR3 nucleotides read TGCGCCAGCAGCTTGTATCAGGGGGATAATTCACCCCTCCACTTT.

The sample holds a few counts of this clone. The J gene is TRBJ2-7, the V gene TRBV6-1, with D perhaps TRBD2 (5 bases). Trimming pared 0 bases from V and 1 base from J, leaving 7 bases between. This CDR3 spans 14 amino acids. CDR1 MNHNS and CDR2 SASEGT come from the germline V gene. CDR3 sequence: CASSEAWTSYEQYF. In nucleotides, the CDR3 is TGTGCCAGCAGTGAAGCCTGGACTTCCTACGAGCAGTACTTC.

The DNA of the CDR3 is TGTGCCAGCAGTAAAAGGGGACAGGGCGCCTACGAGCAGTACTTC. This translates into CASSKRGQGAYEQYF. V is TRBV6-5 and J is TRBJ2-7; 9 bases are a match to TRBD1. Germline values: CDR1 MNHEY, CDR2 SVGAGI. The CDR3 consists of 15 residues. V shed 5 bases, J shed 2 bases, and the junction held 7 bases outside the gene matches.